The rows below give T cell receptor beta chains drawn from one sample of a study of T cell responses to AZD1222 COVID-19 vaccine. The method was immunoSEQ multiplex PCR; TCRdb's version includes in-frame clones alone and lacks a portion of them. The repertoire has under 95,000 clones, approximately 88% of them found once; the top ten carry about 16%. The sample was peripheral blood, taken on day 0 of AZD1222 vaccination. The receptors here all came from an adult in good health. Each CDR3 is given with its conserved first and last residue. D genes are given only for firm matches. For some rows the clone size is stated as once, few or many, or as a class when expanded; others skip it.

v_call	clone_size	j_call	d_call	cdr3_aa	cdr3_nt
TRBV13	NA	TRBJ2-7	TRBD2	CASSSRLAGGTYEQYF	TGTGCCAGCAGCTCCCGACTAGCGGGAGGGACCTACGAGCAGTACTTC
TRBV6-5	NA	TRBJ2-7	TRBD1	CASSTGTGGRGQYF	TGTGCCAGCAGTACCGGGACAGGGGGACGTGGGCAGTACTTC
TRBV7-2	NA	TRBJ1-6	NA	CASSFGGTDNSPLHF	TGTGCCAGCAGCTTTGGGGGGACTGATAATTCACCCCTCCACTTT
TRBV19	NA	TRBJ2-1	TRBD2	CASSIGLAVYNEQFF	TGTGCCAGTAGTATAGGACTAGCAGTATACAATGAGCAGTTCTTC
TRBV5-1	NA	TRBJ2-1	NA	CASSLRWGYNEQFF	TGCGCCAGCAGCTTGAGGTGGGGCTACAATGAGCAGTTCTTC
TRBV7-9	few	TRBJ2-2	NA	CASAWTEKNTGELFF	TGTGCCAGCGCCTGGACTGAGAAAAACACCGGGGAGCTGTTTTTT
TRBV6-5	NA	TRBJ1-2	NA	CASSGRGAYGYTF	TGTGCCAGCAGCGGTAGAGGGGCCTATGGCTACACCTTC
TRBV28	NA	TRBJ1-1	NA	CASSLDKLAEAFF	TGTGCCAGCAGTTTAGACAAATTAGCTGAAGCTTTCTTT
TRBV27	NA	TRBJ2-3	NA	CASVRGDTQYF	TGTGCCAGCGTTAGGGGGGATACGCAGTATTTT
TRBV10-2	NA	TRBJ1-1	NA	CASRPGTQNTEAFF	TGCGCCAGCAGGCCCGGGACTCAGAACACTGAAGCTTTCTTT
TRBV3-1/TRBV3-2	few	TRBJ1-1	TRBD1	CASSHDRTGRVEAFF	TGTGCCAGCAGCCACGACCGGACAGGACGGGTTGAAGCTTTCTTT
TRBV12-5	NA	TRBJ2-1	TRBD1	CASGFTGTGVSHSNSYNEQFF	TGTGCTAGTGGTTTTACCGGGACAGGGGTTTCTCACTCAAACTCCTACAATGAGCAGTTCTTC
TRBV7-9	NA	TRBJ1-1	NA	CASSLLNTEAFF	TGTGCCAGCAGCTTATTGAACACTGAAGCTTTCTTT
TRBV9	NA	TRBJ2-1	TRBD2	CASSVEAGNEQFF	TGTGCCAGCAGCGTAGAAGCGGGGAATGAGCAGTTCTTC
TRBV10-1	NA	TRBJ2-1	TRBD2	CASRPSGSNEQFF	TGCGCCAGCAGGCCGAGCGGGAGCAATGAGCAGTTCTTC
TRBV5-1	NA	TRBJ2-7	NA	CASSLVSGTYEQYF	TGCGCCAGCAGCTTGGTTAGCGGTACCTACGAGCAGTACTTC
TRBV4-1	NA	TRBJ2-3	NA	CASSQKLSSGISSTDTQYF	TGCGCCAGCAGCCAAAAGCTATCTTCAGGGATCTCTAGCACAGATACGCAGTATTTT
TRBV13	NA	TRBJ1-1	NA	CASSPARSMNTEAFF	TGTGCCAGCAGCCCCGCGCGGAGCATGAACACTGAAGCTTTCTTT
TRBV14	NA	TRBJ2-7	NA	CASSPTNYYEQYF	TGTGCCAGCAGCCCTACCAACTACTACGAGCAGTACTTC
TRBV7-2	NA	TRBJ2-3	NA	CASSPQGRADTQYF	TGTGCCAGCAGCCCCCAGGGGAGGGCAGATACGCAGTATTTT
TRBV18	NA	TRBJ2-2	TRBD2	CASSPRLAGHTGELFF	TGTGCCAGCTCACCCCGACTAGCGGGACACACCGGGGAGCTGTTTTTT
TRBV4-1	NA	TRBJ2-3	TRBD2	CASSPRSSGRGPDTQYF	TGCGCCAGCAGCCCCAGGTCCAGCGGGAGGGGGCCAGATACGCAGTATTTT
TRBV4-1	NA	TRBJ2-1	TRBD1	CASSQARDREFF	TGCGCCAGCAGCCAGGCACGGGACAGGGAGTTCTTC
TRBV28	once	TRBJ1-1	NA	CASSFSNTEAFF	TGTGCCAGCAGTTTTTCCAATACTGAAGCTTTCTTT
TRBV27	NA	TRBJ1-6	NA	CASSPFVGTNSPLHF	TGTGCCAGCAGTCCATTTGTGGGTACAAATTCACCCCTCCACTTT
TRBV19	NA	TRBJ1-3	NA	CASSKALERATAQGGNTIYF	TGTGCCAGTAGTAAGGCCCTGGAACGGGCAACCGCACAAGGTGGAAACACCATATATTTT
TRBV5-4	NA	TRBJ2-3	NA	CASSSTDTQYF	TGTGCCAGCAGCAGCACAGATACGCAGTATTTT
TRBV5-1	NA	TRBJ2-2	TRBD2	CASSLLAGPNTGELFF	TGCGCCAGCAGCTTGCTAGCGGGACCTAACACCGGGGAGCTGTTTTTT
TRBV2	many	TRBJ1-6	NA	CASRPDSSPLHF	TGTGCCAGCAGACCCGACTCTTCACCCCTCCACTTT
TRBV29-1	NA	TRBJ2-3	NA	CSVGQLPTDTQYF	TGCAGCGTTGGACAGCTCCCGACGGATACGCAGTATTTT
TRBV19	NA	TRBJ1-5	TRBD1	CASRGTGVTSNQPQHF	TGTGCCAGTAGGGGGACAGGGGTAACAAGCAATCAGCCCCAGCATTTT
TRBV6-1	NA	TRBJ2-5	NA	CASSEIYKETQYF	TGTGCCAGCAGTGAAATTTATAAAGAGACCCAGTACTTC
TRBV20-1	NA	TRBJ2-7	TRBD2	CSASSSGIYEQYF	TGCAGTGCTAGTTCTAGCGGGATCTACGAGCAGTACTTC
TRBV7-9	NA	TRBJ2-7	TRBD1	CASSFRGPDEQYF	TGTGCCAGCAGCTTCAGGGGGCCCGACGAGCAGTACTTC
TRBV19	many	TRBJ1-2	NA	CASSESYRIYGYTF	TGTGCCAGTAGCGAATCCTACAGGATCTATGGCTACACCTTC
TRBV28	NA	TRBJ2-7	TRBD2	CASSLELAGGGHEQYF	TGTGCCAGCAGTTTGGAACTAGCGGGAGGAGGCCACGAGCAGTACTTC
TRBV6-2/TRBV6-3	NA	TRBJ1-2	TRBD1	CASSYPIPGQGAELLAYTF	TGTGCCAGCAGTTACCCCATCCCGGGACAGGGGGCAGAACTATTGGCCTACACCTTC
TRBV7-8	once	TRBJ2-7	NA	CASSLEGAWGEQYF	TGTGCCAGCAGCTTAGAGGGCGCCTGGGGCGAGCAGTACTTC
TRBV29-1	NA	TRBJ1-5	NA	CSVARERNQPQHF	TGCAGCGTTGCCCGTGAACGGAATCAGCCCCAGCATTTT
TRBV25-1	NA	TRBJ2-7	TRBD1	CASSADRGWREQYF	TGTGCCAGCAGTGCGGACAGGGGGTGGCGCGAGCAGTACTTC
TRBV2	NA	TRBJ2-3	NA	CAIGPGDTQYF	TGTGCCATTGGCCCCGGAGATACGCAGTATTTT
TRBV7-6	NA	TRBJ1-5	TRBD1	CASSRGQGGPNQPQHF	TGTGCCAGCAGCCGGGGACAGGGGGGGCCGAATCAGCCCCAGCATTTT
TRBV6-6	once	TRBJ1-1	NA	CASSYDSSSRTEAFF	TGTGCCAGCAGTTACGACAGTAGTAGCCGCACTGAAGCTTTCTTT
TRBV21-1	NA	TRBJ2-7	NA	CARQAGGSYEQYF	TGTGCCAGGCAGGCGGGAGGGTCCTACGAGCAGTACTTC
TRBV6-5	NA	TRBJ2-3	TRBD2	CASSFGTSGRDTQYF	TGTGCCAGCAGTTTCGGGACTAGCGGGAGAGATACGCAGTATTTT
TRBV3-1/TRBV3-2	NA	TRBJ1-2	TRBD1	CATQSDRGYGYTF	TGTGCCACCCAATCCGACAGGGGCTATGGCTACACCTTC
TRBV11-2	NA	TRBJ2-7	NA	CASSPRRDSYEQYF	TGTGCCAGCAGTCCAAGAAGGGACTCCTACGAGCAGTACTTC
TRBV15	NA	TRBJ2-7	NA	CATSRGPDSYEQYF	TGTGCCACCAGCAGAGGTCCGGACTCCTACGAGCAGTACTTC
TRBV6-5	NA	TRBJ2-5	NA	CASSYSGRPAETQYF	TGTGCCAGCAGTTACTCGGGACGCCCCGCAGAGACCCAGTACTTC
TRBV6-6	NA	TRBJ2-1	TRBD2	CASSSSSGSSYNEQFF	TGTGCCAGCAGTAGCTCTAGCGGGAGCTCCTACAATGAGCAGTTCTTC
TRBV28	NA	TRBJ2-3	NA	CASSFLPNTDTQYF	TGTGCCAGCAGTTTTTTGCCGAACACAGATACGCAGTATTTT
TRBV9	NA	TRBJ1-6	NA	CASSVTGQGTLNSPLHF	TGTGCCAGCAGCGTAACGGGTCAGGGGACTCTTAATTCACCCCTCCACTTT
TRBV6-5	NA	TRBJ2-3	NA	CASSYPGAGTTDTQYF	TGTGCCAGCAGTTACCCGGGGGCGGGTACCACAGATACGCAGTATTTT
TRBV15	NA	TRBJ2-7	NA	CATSREVGEQYF	TGTGCCACCAGCAGAGAGGTTGGCGAGCAGTACTTC
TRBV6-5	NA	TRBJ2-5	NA	CASELNSRETQYF	TGTGCCAGCGAATTGAACAGCAGGGAGACCCAGTACTTC